The clone carrying this TCR beta chain was seen repeatedly, ten times or more. The antigen is not known. Germline CDR1 is KGHSH and CDR2 is LQKENI. This CDR3 region has 15 residues. V was trimmed by 0 bases and J by 0 bases, leaving 6 bases between them. Blood was obtained at the first hyperthyroidism diagnosis, which preceded any ophthalmopathy symptoms. These data come from a study of T cells in Graves' hyperthyroidism and ophthalmopathy. Study-level results: Among clonotypes expanded in thyroid above 0.001, most were also found in blood. Ophthalmopathy was distinguished from stable hyperthyroidism by 13 V-J signatures.

Amplification targeted TCR beta CDR3 regions from RNA transcripts. A first-round RT-PCR of the TCR CDR3 used the HTBI primer set. TCRdb fed the multiplex PCR reads into MiXCR, producing one record per CDR3 protein. Of nearly 600,000 distinct CDR3 sequences listed, more than 11% are singletons. This TCR was sampled from a woman aged 30 to 39 with Graves' hyperthyroidism that later progressed to Graves' ophthalmopathy. The rearrangement uses TRBV18 and TRBJ1-3, with D hard to call. Source material: blood. In DNA, the CDR3 is TGTGCCAGCTCACCACCGTCGCTCTCTGGAAACACCATATATTTT. Translating gives CASSPPSLSGNTIYF.